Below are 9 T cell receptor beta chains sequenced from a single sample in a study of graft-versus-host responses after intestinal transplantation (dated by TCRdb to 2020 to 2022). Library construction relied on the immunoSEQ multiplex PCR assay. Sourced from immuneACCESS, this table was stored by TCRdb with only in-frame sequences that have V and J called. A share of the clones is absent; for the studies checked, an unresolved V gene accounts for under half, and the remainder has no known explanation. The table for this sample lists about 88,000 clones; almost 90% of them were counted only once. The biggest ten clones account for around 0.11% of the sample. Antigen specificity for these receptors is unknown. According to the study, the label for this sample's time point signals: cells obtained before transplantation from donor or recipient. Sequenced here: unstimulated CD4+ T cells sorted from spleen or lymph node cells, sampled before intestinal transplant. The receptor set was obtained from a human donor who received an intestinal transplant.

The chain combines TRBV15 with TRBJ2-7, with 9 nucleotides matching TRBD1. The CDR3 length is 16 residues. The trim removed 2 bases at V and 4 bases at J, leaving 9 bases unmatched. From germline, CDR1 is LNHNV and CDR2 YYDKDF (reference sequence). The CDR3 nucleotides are TGTGCCACCAGCAGACTTCAGACAGGGGGAGTTTACGAGCAGTACTTC. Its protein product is CATSRLQTGGVYEQYF.

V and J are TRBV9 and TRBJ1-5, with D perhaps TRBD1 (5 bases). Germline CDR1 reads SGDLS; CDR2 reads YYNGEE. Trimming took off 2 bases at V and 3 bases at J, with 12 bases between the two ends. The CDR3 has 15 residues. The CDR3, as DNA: TGTGCCAGCAGCGTCGGGGGGTCCTCCAATCAGCCCCAGCATTTT. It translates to CASSVGGSSNQPQHF.

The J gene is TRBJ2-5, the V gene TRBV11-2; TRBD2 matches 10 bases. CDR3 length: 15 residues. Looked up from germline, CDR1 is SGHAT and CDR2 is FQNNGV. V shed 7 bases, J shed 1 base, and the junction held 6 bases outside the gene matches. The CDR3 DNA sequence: TGTGCCAGCACTCCAGCGGGGGGGGGCCAAGAGACCCAGTACTTC. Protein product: CASTPAGGGQETQYF.

The CDR3 region has the DNA TGTGCCAGCAGCTTAGGGGCCCCCAGCTCCTACGAGCAGTACTTC. Translating gives CASSLGAPSSYEQYF. The chain couples TRBV7-2 to TRBJ2-7; no firm D call. Germline V gene lookup returns CDR1 SGHTA and CDR2 FQGNSA. CDR3 size: 15 residues. Trimming removed 1 base at V and 0 bases at J, with 10 bases between.

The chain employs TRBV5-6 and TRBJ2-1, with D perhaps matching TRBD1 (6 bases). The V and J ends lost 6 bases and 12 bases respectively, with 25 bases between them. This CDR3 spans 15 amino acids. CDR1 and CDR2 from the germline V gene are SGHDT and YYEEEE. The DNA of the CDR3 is TGTGCCAGCACCGACGCCGGGACACAAAGACGACCGCAGTTCTTC. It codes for CASTDAGTQRRPQFF.

CDR3 DNA sequence: TGTGCCAGCAGTGAAGGGGGGGGGACAGGGAATCAGCCCCAGCATTTT. Its translation: CASSEGGGTGNQPQHF. This chain joins TRBV25-1 and TRBJ1-5, with 9 bases lining up with TRBD1. The CDR3 totals 16 residues. V lost 2 bases to trimming and J lost 4 bases; unmatched junction nucleotides: 6. Per germline, CDR1 MGHDK and CDR2 SYGVNS.

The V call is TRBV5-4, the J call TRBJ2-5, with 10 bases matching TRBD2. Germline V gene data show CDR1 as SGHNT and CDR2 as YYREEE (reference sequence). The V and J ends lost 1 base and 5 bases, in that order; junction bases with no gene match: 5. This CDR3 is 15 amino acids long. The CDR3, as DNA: TGTGCCAGCAGCTTGAAAGCGGGGGGGCTGGAGACCCAGTACTTC. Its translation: CASSLKAGGLETQYF.

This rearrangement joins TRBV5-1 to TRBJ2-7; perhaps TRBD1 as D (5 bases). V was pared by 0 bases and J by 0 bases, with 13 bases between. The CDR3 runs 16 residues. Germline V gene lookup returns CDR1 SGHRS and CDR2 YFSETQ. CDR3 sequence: CASSLGVRVPSYEQYF. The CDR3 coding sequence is TGCGCCAGCAGCTTGGGGGTCAGGGTACCCTCCTACGAGCAGTACTTC.

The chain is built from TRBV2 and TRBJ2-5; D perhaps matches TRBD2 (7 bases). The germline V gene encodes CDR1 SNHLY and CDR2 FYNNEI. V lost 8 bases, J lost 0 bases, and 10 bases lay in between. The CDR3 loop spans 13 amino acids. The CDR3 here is CASVRGHQETQYF. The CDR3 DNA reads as TGTGCCAGCGTGCGGGGGCACCAAGAGACCCAGTACTTC.